The 25 T cell receptor beta chains given below trace back to one sample, sequenced in a study of T-cell reconstitution after alpha-beta-depleted transplantation in children. The authors prepared the TCRbeta library with unique molecular identifiers. TCRdb used MiXCR to reprocess the PCR reads, holding one entry per CDR3 protein. This sample carries 200,000 or so distinct CDR3 sequences, about 7% of them seen once, and the ten largest clones take about 5.5%. The material sequenced was PBMCs, taken before TCRalphabeta/CD19-depleted stem cell transplant. The receptors originated from a boy aged 2 to 9 with acute lymphoblastic leukemia, due to receive a stem cell transplant.

The chain combines TRBV18 with TRBJ1-4, with a possible D match to TRBD1 (5 bases). With 2 bases removed from V and 7 bases from J, the gap between germline ends came to 14 bases. The germline V gene has CDR1 KGHSH and CDR2 LQKENI. The CDR3 loop spans 15 amino acids. The DNA for the CDR3 is TGTGCCAGCTCACCAGGTGGGGGAAGAAGTGAAAAACTGTTTTTT. Protein: CASSPGGGRSEKLFF.

The chain links TRBV30 to TRBJ2-7; 9 bases are shared with TRBD2. With V trimmed by 3 bases and J by 1 base, 7 bases remained unmatched. Germline values: CDR1 GTSNPN, CDR2 SVGIG (reference sequence). This CDR3 comprises 15 residues. The CDR3 DNA reads as TGTGCCTGGAGCCCGCTAGCGGGGAGATCCTACGAGCAGTACTTC. Translation: CAWSPLAGRSYEQYF.

There are a few counts of this clonotype. The rearrangement uses TRBV7-9 and TRBJ2-7; D might be TRBD2 (6 bases). Trimming removed 1 base from V and 0 bases from J, with 16 bases in between. CDR1 is SEHNR, CDR2 FQNEAQ, per germline (reference sequence). The CDR3 is made up of 17 amino acids. The CDR3 DNA sequence: TGTGCCAGCAGCTTAGGGTGGGTGCGCGGGACCTCCTACGAGCAGTACTTC. This sequence encodes CASSLGWVRGTSYEQYF.

This clonotype was recorded at least ten times. V usage is TRBV3-1 and J usage is TRBJ1-1; no definite D call. This CDR3 contains 12 residues. Germline lookup yields CDR1 LGHDT and CDR2 YNNKEL (reference sequence). Between the trimmed V and J ends, which lost 3 bases and 1 base, there was a span of 3 bases. Here the CDR3 DNA reads TGTGCCAGCAGCCAGGGGAACACTGAAGCTTTCTTT. It codes for CASSQGNTEAFF. Drawing the rest from reference TRBV3-1 and TRBJ1-1, the complete variable domain is DTAVSQTPKYLVTQMGNDKSIKCEQNLGHDTMYWYKQDSKKFLKIMFSYNNKELIINETVPNRFSPKSPDKAHLNLHINSLELGDSAVYFCASSQGNTEAFFGQGTRLTVV.

This clonotype was counted a few times. V gene TRBV7-9 combines with J gene TRBJ2-6; no definite D call. Looked up from germline, CDR1 is SEHNR and CDR2 is FQNEAQ (reference sequence). Trimming stripped 5 bases from V and 0 bases from J, with 11 bases between. CDR3 length: 16 amino acids. The CDR3, as DNA: TGTGCCAGCAGCCAGAGCCAGAGCTCTGGGGCCAACGTCCTGACTTTC. Translating it yields CASSQSQSSGANVLTF.

This clonotype appeared many times. The chain uses TRBV7-2 and TRBJ2-1; D ambiguous. CDR1 is SGHTA and CDR2 is FQGNSA in the germline V gene. This CDR3 region has 13 residues. The V and J ends lost 1 base and 6 bases respectively, with 7 bases between them. The CDR3 loop reads CASSLVTVNEQFF. CDR3 nucleotides: TGTGCCAGCAGCTTAGTGACCGTCAATGAGCAGTTCTTC.

This clonotype has at least ten counts. The chain carries TRBV5-1 and TRBJ2-1, with D tentatively TRBD2 (6 bases). With 0 bases removed from V and 0 bases from J, the gap between germline ends came to 7 bases. The length of the CDR3 is 15 residues. CDR1 is SGHRS, CDR2 YFSETQ, per germline. As DNA, the CDR3 is TGCGCCAGCAGCTTGGGAGCGGGCTCCTACAATGAGCAGTTCTTC. It encodes CASSLGAGSYNEQFF.

This clonotype was recorded many times. The chain employs TRBV28 and TRBJ2-7; 10 nucleotides match TRBD1. This CDR3 comprises 15 residues. Germline V lookup: CDR1 MDHEN, CDR2 SYDVKM. The J segment lost 7 bases and the V segment lost 6 bases, leaving 12 bases of the junction unmatched. The CDR3 protein is CASSISSGQGKEQYF. CDR3 DNA sequence: TGTGCCAGCAGCATTTCCTCGGGACAGGGGAAAGAGCAGTACTTC.

This clonotype was observed a handful of times. The chain uses TRBV7-2 and TRBJ2-3; D is uncertain. Looked up from germline, CDR1 is SGHTA and CDR2 is FQGNSA. The CDR3 runs to 15 residues. Trimming left V 5 bases short and J 4 bases short, with 16 bases between. The CDR3 loop reads CASSPSGDVADTQYF. The DNA of the CDR3 is TGTGCCAGCAGCCCTAGTGGGGATGTGGCAGATACGCAGTATTTT.

This clonotype appeared a few times. The chain has TRBV7-2 and TRBJ2-7, with D uncertain. Germline-derived CDR1 and CDR2 are SGHTA and FQGNSA. Trimming pared 5 bases from V and 4 bases from J, leaving 15 bases between. The CDR3 has 14 amino acids. CDR3 amino acids: CASSVHTVGYEQYF. As DNA, the CDR3 is TGTGCCAGCAGCGTACATACGGTGGGATACGAGCAGTACTTC.

The V and J genes are TRBV6-5 and TRBJ2-7, with 8 bases lining up with TRBD2. CDR1 is MNHEY and CDR2 is SVGAGI in the germline V gene. The CDR3 runs to 18 residues. V dropped 3 bases and J dropped 4; count of bases not matched to a gene: 17. The CDR3 region is CASSYFGVQGGGRYEQYF. In DNA form, the CDR3 reads TGTGCCAGCAGTTATTTTGGCGTGCAGGGCGGGGGGCGTTACGAGCAGTACTTC.

Many counts were recorded for this clonotype. This chain joins TRBV7-2 and TRBJ2-7; the D gene could be TRBD1 or TRBD2 (6 bases each). The CDR3 is 14 amino acids. Germline assignment: CDR1 SGHTA and CDR2 FQGNSA. The CDR3 coding sequence is TGTGCTATATCTTCCCCCGGGGGCCAGTACGAGCAGTACTTC. This translates into CAISSPGGQYEQYF.

The J gene is TRBJ1-2, the V gene TRBV7-2; TRBD1 aligns across 7 bases. CDR1 SGHTA and CDR2 FQGNSA come from the germline V gene. This CDR3 has 14 amino acids. The V segment lost 1 base and the J segment 4 bases; nucleotides outside the gene matches: 3. The CDR3 protein is CASSLDAGGYGYTF. The CDR3 DNA reads as TGTGCCAGCAGCTTAGACGCAGGGGGCTATGGCTACACCTTC.

The chain recombines TRBV28 with TRBJ1-1, with TRBD1 as a possible D gene (5 bases). Deletions cut 5 bases from V and 5 bases from J, with 21 bases between. The CDR3 covers 16 residues. Germline V gives CDR1 MDHEN, CDR2 SYDVKM. CDR3 nucleotide sequence: TGTGCCAGCAGTCCTGCCGGGCCCTGGGGGAGGACTGAAGCTTTCTTT. It encodes CASSPAGPWGRTEAFF. Supplemented by reference TRBV28 and TRBJ1-1, the full variable domain reads DVKVTQSSRYLVKRTGEKVFLECVQDMDHENMFWYRQDPGLGLRLIYFSYDVKMKEKGDIPEGYSVSREKKERFSLILESASTNQTSMYLCASSPAGPWGRTEAFFGQGTRLTVV.

The rearrangement joins TRBV20-1 to TRBJ2-5, with a possible D match to TRBD1 (7 bases). Germline lookup yields CDR1 DFQATT and CDR2 SNEGSKA (reference sequence). The length of the CDR3 is 13 residues. V gave up 3 bases and J gave up 7 bases, with 15 bases separating them. CDR3 nucleotides: TGCAGTGCTAGCATCAGGGGGGATGGGACCCAGTACTTC. Translation gives CSASIRGDGTQYF.

This sequence joins TRBV14 and TRBJ2-7, with D perhaps given as TRBD1 or TRBD2 (6 bases each). Trimming took 1 base from V and 6 from J, leaving 13 bases between them. The CDR3 has 14 residues. Looked up from germline, CDR1 is SGHDN and CDR2 is FVKESK. CDR3 nucleotides: TGTGCCAGCAGCCAAGTGTGGGGGGCTGGCGAGCAGTACTTC. Its translation is CASSQVWGAGEQYF.

The chain has TRBV28 and TRBJ1-2, with 9 positions matching TRBD1. The V gene's germline CDR1 is MDHEN and CDR2 SYDVKM. V lost 6 bases, J lost 3 bases, and 11 bases stayed unmatched. The CDR3 length is 16 residues. The CDR3 DNA follows: TGTGCCAGCAGCGACGGCCTTGGGACAGGGCACTATGGCTACACCTTC. Translating it yields CASSDGLGTGHYGYTF.

Remarks on this clonotype: The conserved phenylalanine or tryptophan is not found at the CDR3 terminus, so this likely reflects a read error. The V call is TRBV20-1, the J call TRBJ2-5; no firm D call. Germline CDR1 reads DFQATT; CDR2 reads SNEGSKA (reference sequence). The V end was cut by 3 bases, the J end by 4 bases, with 12 bases between. This CDR3 is built from 13 residues. CDR3 region: CSASRGPPETQYS. CDR3 DNA sequence: TGCAGTGCTAGTCGTGGGCCCCCAGAGACCCAGTACTCC.

This clonotype has a count of ten or more. The chain combines TRBV11-3 with TRBJ1-1; D not resolved. This CDR3 is 13 amino acids long. V was shortened by 0 bases and J by 5 bases, with 7 bases between the two germline ends. Germline V gives CDR1 SGHNT, CDR2 YENEEA. CDR3 nucleotides: TGTGCCAGCAGCTTAGAAAGGTTGACTGAAGCTTTCTTT. Its protein is CASSLERLTEAFF.

This clonotype was seen at least ten times. This chain connects TRBV9 to TRBJ2-3, with D unresolved. Germline CDR1 SGDLS, CDR2 YYNGEE. Trimming left V 3 bases short and J 5 bases short, with 16 bases between. This CDR3 has 15 residues. The CDR3 here is CASSELYSTGDTQYF. The DNA of the CDR3 is TGTGCCAGCAGCGAACTTTATTCGACCGGAGATACGCAGTATTTT.

This clonotype was seen repeatedly, ten times or more. The chain employs TRBV2 and TRBJ1-5; D is ambiguous. CDR1 is SNHLY and CDR2 is FYNNEI in the germline V gene. The ends were cut back, 6 bases at V and 1 base at J, with 7 bases in the middle. There are 13 residues in the CDR3. The CDR3 spells CASRPESNQPQHF. DNA of the CDR3: TGTGCCAGCAGGCCAGAAAGCAATCAGCCCCAGCATTTT.

This clonotype was recorded at least ten times. The chain carries TRBV28 and TRBJ1-1, with D uncertain. CDR3 length: 14 residues. Germline CDR1 reads MDHEN; CDR2 reads SYDVKM. The germline V and J ends were trimmed by 2 bases and 1 base, with 8 bases remaining between them. CDR3 sequence: CASSLVQRNTEAFF. The CDR3 DNA reads as TGTGCCAGCAGTTTAGTGCAGAGGAACACTGAAGCTTTCTTT.

Ten or more counts support this clonotype. The chain joins TRBV29-1 to TRBJ1-4; 8 bases map to TRBD1. Germline V gives CDR1 SQVTM, CDR2 ANQGSEA. V was clipped by 4 bases and J by 7 bases; unmatched bases: 5. This CDR3 is built from 13 residues. CDR3 residues: CSVAGGKGEKLFF. The CDR3 DNA reads TGCAGCGTTGCAGGGGGCAAGGGTGAAAAACTGTTTTTT.

This clonotype came up a few times. V usage is TRBV12-3 or TRBV12-4 and J usage is TRBJ2-7; D might be TRBD1 (6 bases). This CDR3 has 14 amino acids. Trimming pared 3 bases from V and 3 bases from J, leaving 12 bases between. The CDR3 bases are TGTGCCAGCAGTTTGAGTCAGGGGAGCTACGAGCAGTACTTC. Its translation: CASSLSQGSYEQYF.

This clonotype was observed a few times. The CDR3 DNA reads as TGCAGTGCTAGAGTAAACCGAGGACTAGCGGGAGAAGAGCCAAATCAGTACAATGAGCAGTTCTTC. Its protein product is CSARVNRGLAGEEPNQYNEQFF. This chain links TRBV20-1 with TRBJ2-1, with TRBD2 matching over 13 bases. Germline-derived CDR1 and CDR2 are DFQATT and SNEGSKA (reference sequence). Trimming took 1 base from V and 4 from J; bases not matched to a gene: 22. The length of the CDR3 is 22 residues.